The TCR beta chain described here comes from a study of post-analysis software for immune sequencing data. Study-level information: Recorded subtypes: relapsing-remitting, secondary progressive, progressive-relapsing; some patients unannotated. Study-wide results and limits: Controls had significantly higher normalized Chao1 diversity than multiple sclerosis patients. Under F measure analysis, samples from one preparation batch co-clustered strongly. Controls had lower frequencies than patients of a few TRBV segments, which included TRBV5-6, TRBV5-1 and TRBV20-1.

The CDR3 length is 14 residues. Deletions cut 2 bases from V and 9 bases from J, with 15 bases between. Germline lookup yields CDR1 SGHRS and CDR2 YFSETQ. Unique molecular identifiers were present in the TCR beta cDNA libraries. One entry per CDR3 protein results from TCRdb running MiXCR on the PCR reads. The data contain under 650,000 distinct CDR3 sequences, around 44% of them seen just once; the ten biggest clones take up roughly 1.7%. Turning to this clonotype: Its antigen is not known.

The sequenced sample was blood. The chain uses TRBV5-1 and TRBJ1-5; weak D call: TRBD1 (6 bases). The source of this sequence is a girl aged 10 to 17 with multiple sclerosis. The CDR3 is CASSLAGADRPQHF. The CDR3 nucleotides read TGCGCCAGCAGCTTAGCAGGGGCGGATCGGCCCCAGCATTTT.